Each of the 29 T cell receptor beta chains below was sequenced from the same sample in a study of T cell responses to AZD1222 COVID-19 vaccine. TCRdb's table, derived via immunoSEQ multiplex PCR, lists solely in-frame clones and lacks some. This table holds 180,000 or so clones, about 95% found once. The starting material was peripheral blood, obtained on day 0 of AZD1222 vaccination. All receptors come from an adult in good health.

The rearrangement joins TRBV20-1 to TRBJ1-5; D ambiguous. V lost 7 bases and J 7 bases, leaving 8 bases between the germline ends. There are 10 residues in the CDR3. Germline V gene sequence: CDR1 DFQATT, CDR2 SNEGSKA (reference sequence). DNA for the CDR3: TGCAGTGACGAGACCCAGCCCCAGCATTTT. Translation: CSDETQPQHF.

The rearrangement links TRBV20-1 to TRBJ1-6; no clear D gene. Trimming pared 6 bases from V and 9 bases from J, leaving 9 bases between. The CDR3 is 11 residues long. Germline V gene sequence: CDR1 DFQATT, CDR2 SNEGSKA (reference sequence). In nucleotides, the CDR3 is TGCAGTGCCACTTCCGGTTCACCCCTCCACTTT. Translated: CSATSGSPLHF.

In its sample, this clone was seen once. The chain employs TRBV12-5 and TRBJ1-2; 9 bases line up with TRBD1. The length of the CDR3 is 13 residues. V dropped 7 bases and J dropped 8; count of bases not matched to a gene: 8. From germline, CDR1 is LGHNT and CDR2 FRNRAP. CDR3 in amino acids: CASALGQGVGYTF. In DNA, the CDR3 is TGTGCTAGTGCTCTGGGACAGGGCGTCGGCTACACCTTC.

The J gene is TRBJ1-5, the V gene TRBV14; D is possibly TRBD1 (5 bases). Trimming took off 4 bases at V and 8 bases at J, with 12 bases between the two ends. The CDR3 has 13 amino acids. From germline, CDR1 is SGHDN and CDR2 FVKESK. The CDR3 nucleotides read TGTGCCAGCAGCCGGCAGGGCTTCGAGCCCCAGCATTTT. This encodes CASSRQGFEPQHF.

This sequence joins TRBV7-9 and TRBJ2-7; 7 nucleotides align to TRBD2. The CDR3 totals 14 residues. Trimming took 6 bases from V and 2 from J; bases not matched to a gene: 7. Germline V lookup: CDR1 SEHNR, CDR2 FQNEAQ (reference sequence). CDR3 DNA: TGTGCCAGCAGTTCCGGACTAGTTACCTACGAGCAGTACTTC. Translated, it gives CASSSGLVTYEQYF.

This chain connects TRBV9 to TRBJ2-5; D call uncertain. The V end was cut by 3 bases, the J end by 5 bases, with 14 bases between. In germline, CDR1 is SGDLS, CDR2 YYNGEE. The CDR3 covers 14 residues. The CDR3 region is CASSALELRETQYF. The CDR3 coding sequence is TGTGCCAGCAGCGCTCTGGAACTAAGGGAGACCCAGTACTTC.

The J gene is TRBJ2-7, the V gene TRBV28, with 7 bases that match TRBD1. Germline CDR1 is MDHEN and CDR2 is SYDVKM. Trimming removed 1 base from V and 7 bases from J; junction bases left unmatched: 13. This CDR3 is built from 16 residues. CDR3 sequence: CASSLLGTGAVGEQYF. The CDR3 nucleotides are TGTGCCAGCAGTTTATTGGGTACAGGGGCAGTAGGGGAGCAGTACTTC.

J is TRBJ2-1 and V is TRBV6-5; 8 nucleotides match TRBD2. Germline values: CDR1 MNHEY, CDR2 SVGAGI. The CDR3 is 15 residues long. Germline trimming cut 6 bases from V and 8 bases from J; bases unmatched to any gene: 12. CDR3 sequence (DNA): TGTGCCAGCAGAACCCTAGCGGGTGGTTGGGATGAGCAGTTCTTC. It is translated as CASRTLAGGWDEQFF.

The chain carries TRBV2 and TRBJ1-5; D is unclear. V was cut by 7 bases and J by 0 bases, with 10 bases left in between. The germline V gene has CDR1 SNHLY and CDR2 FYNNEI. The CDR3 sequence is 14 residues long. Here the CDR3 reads CASNRGFSNQPQHF. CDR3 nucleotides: TGTGCCAGCAATAGAGGGTTTAGCAATCAGCCCCAGCATTTT.

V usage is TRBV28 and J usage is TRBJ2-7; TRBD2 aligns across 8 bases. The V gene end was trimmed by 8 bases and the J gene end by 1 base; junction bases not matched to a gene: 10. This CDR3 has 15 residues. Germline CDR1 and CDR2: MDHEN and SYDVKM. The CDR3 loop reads CASFAGGITSYEQYF. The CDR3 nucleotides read TGTGCCAGCTTCGCGGGAGGCATAACATCCTACGAGCAGTACTTC.

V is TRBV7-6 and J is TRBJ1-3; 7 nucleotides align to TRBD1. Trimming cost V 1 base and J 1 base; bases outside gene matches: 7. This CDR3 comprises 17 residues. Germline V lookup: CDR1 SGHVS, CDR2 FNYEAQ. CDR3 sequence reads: CASSLEPTTGSGNTIYF. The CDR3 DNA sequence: TGTGCCAGCAGCTTAGAACCCACGACAGGGTCTGGAAACACCATATATTTT.

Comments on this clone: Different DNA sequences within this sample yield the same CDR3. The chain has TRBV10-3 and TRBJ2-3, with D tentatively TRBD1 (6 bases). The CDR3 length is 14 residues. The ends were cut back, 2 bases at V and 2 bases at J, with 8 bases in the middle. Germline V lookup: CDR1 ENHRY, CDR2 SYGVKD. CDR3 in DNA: TGTGCCATCAGTGAGAGACAGGACACAGATACGCAGTATTTT. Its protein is CAISERQDTDTQYF.

The CDR3 reads CSVNGALEFNEQFF. In DNA form, the CDR3 reads TGCAGCGTGAATGGGGCTCTGGAGTTCAATGAGCAGTTCTTC. V usage is TRBV29-1 and J usage is TRBJ2-1; D perhaps matches TRBD1 (5 bases). CDR1 is SQVTM, CDR2 ANQGSEA, per germline. The CDR3 consists of 14 residues. V was shortened by 6 bases and J by 6 bases, with 18 bases between the two germline ends.

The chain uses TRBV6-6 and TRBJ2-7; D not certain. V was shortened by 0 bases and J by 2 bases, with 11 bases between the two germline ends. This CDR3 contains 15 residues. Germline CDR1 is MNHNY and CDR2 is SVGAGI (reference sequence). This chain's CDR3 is CASSYSNPGPYEQYF. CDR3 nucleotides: TGTGCCAGCAGTTACTCGAACCCAGGCCCCTACGAGCAGTACTTC.

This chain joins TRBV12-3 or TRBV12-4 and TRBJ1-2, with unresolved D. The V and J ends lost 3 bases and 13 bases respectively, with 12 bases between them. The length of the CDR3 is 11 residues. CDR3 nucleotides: TGTGCCAGCAGTTTGACCAACCCGGGCACCTTC. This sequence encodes CASSLTNPGTF.

CDR3 DNA sequence: TGTGCCAGCAGCCCTAGAGAAGGGCGCCACGAGCAGTACTTC. It translates to CASSPREGRHEQYF. The V gene is TRBV28, the J gene TRBJ2-7; D is ambiguous. From germline, CDR1 is MDHEN and CDR2 SYDVKM. V dropped 6 bases and J dropped 5 bases, with 17 bases sitting between them. The CDR3 is made up of 14 amino acids.

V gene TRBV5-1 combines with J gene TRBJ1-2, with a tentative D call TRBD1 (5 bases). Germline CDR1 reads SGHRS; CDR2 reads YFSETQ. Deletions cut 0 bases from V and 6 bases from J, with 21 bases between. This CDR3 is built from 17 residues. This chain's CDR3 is CASSLVSGGAEFHGYTF. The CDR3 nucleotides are TGCGCCAGCAGCTTGGTGAGTGGGGGAGCGGAGTTCCATGGCTACACCTTC. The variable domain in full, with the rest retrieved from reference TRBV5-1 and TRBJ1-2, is KAGVTQTPRYLIKTRGQQVTLSCSPISGHRSVSWYQQTPGQGLQFLFEYFSETQRNKGNFPGRFSGRQFSNSRSEMNVSTLELGDSALYLCASSLVSGGAEFHGYTFGSGTRLTVV.

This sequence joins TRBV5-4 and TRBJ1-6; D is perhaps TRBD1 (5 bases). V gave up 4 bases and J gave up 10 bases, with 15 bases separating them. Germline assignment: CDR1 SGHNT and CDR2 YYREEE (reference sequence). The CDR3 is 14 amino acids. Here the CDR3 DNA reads TGTGCCAGCAGCCCTGACAGTCGCGAGTCACCCCTCCACTTT. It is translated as CASSPDSRESPLHF.

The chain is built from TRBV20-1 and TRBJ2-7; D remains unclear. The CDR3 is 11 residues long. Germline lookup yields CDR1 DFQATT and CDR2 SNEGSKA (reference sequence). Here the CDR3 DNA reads TGCTCCAGCCCCCTCTCCTACGAGCAGTACTTC. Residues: CSSPLSYEQYF.

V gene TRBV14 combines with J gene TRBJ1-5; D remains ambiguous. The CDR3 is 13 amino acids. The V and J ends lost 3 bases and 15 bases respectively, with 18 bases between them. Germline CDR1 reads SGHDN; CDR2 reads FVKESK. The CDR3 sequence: CASSQQPTDPRHF. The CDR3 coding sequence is TGTGCCAGCAGCCAGCAGCCGACGGACCCTCGGCATTTT.

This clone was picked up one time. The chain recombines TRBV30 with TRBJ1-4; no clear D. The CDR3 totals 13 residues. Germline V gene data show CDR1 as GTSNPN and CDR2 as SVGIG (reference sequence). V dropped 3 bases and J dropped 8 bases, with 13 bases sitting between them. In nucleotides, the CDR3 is TGTGCCTGGAGCAGGTATAGGGAAGAAAAACTGTTTTTT. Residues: CAWSRYREEKLFF.

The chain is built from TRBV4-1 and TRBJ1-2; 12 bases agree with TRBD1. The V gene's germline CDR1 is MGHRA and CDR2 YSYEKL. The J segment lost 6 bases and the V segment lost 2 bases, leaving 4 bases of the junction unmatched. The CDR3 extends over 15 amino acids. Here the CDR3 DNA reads TGCGCCAGCAGCCAACGGGACAGGGGGCGAGATGGCTACACCTTC. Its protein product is CASSQRDRGRDGYTF.

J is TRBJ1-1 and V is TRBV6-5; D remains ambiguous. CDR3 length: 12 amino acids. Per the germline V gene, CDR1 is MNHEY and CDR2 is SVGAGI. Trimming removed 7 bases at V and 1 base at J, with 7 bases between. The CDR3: CASMRWNTEAFF. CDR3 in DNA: TGTGCCAGCATGCGGTGGAACACTGAAGCTTTCTTT.

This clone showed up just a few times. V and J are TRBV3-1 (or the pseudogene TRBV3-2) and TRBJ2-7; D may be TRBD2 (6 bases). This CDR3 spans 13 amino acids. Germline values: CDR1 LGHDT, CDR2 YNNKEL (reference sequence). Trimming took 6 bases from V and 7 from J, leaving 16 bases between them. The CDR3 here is CASRQLAGGEQYF. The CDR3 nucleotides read TGTGCCAGCAGACAACTAGCCGGTGGGGAGCAGTACTTC.

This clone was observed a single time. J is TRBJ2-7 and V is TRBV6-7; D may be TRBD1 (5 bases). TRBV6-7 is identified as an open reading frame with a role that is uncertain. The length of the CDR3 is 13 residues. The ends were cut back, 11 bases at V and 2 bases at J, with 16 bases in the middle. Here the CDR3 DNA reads TGTGCCGGTCTATCAGGGATGGCCTACGAGCAGTACTTC. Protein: CAGLSGMAYEQYF.

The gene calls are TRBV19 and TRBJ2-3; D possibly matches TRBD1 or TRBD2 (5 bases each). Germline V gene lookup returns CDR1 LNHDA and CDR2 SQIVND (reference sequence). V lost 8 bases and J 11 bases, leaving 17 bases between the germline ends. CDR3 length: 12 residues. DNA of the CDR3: TGTGCCAGTGAGTCGAGGGGCCGTTTGCAGTATTTT. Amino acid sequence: CASESRGRLQYF.

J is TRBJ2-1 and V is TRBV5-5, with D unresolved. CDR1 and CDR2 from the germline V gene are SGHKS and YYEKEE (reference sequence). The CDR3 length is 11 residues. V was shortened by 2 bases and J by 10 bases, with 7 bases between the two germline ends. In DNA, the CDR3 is TGTGCCAGCAGCTTAGAGTTAGAGCAGTTCTTC. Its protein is CASSLELEQFF.

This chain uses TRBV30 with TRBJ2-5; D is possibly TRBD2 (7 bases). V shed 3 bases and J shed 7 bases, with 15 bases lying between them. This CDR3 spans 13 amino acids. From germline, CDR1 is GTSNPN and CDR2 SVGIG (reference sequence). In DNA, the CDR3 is TGTGCCTGGAGGTCGGGGGGCGCAGGGACCCAGTACTTC. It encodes CAWRSGGAGTQYF.

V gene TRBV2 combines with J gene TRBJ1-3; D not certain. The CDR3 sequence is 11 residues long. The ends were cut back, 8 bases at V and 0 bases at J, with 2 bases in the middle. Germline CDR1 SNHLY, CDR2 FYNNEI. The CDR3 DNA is TGTGCCAGCCGCTCTGGAAACACCATATATTTT. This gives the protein CASRSGNTIYF.